These 17 T cell receptor beta chains were sequenced from one sample in a study of T-cell reconstitution after alpha-beta-depleted transplantation in children. TCRbeta library construction was performed incorporating unique molecular identifiers. TCRdb recomputed calls from the PCR reads with MiXCR, one row per CDR3 protein. The sample records around 300,000 distinct CDR3 sequences, around 25% being singletons. The source material was PBMCs, mostly from graft donor cells, sampled 180 days after TCRalphabeta/CD19-depleted stem cell transplant. Receptor source: a male patient between 10 and 17 years old who had a stem cell transplant for acute lymphoblastic leukemia, so the T cells may come from the graft donor.

To note about this clonotype: A read error may produce the germline difference seen at one junction end. The rearrangement links TRBV5-1 to TRBJ2-3, with 13 bases fitting TRBD2. CDR3 size: 13 residues. Germline V gene lookup returns CDR1 SGHRS and CDR2 YFSETQ. This CDR3 reads CASRQSPGLAGNF. CDR3 coding DNA: TGCGCCAGCAGGCAAAGTCCGGGACTAGCGGGAAATTTT.

This clonotype has only a few counts. The genes are TRBV24-1 and TRBJ2-1; possibly TRBD2 for D (6 bases). In germline, CDR1 is KGHDR, CDR2 SFDVKD. The CDR3 length is 15 residues. The ends were cut back, 6 bases at V and 2 bases at J, with 13 bases in the middle. The CDR3 bases are TGTGCCACCAGTTGGAGGAGGGCCCCCTACAATGAGCAGTTCTTC. Its translation: CATSWRRAPYNEQFF.

This clonotype has only a few counts. The chain couples TRBV24-1 to TRBJ2-7; a possible D gene is TRBD1 (5 bases). Per the germline V gene, CDR1 is KGHDR and CDR2 is SFDVKD. The CDR3 is 15 residues long. Trimming left V 1 base short and J 3 bases short, with 12 bases between. In DNA form, the CDR3 reads TGTGCCACCAGTGATTTAAGCAGGGCCCGCTACGAGCAGTACTTC. This translates into CATSDLSRARYEQYF.

The chain uses TRBV4-1 and TRBJ2-7; 10 positions agree with TRBD1. Looked up from germline, CDR1 is MGHRA and CDR2 is YSYEKL. The CDR3 length is 15 residues. With V trimmed by 3 bases and J by 2 bases, 4 bases remained unmatched. CDR3 coding DNA: TGCGCCAGCAGCCAGGGACAGGGGCCTGCCTACGAGCAGTACTTC. It is translated as CASSQGQGPAYEQYF.

In this sample, this clonotype turned up a few times. The V and J genes are TRBV3-1 and TRBJ2-1; 10 bases line up with TRBD2. The CDR3 covers 18 residues. Germline lookup yields CDR1 LGHDT and CDR2 YNNKEL (reference sequence). J lost 3 bases, V lost 4 bases, and 12 bases had no gene match. CDR3 in amino acids: CASSPTPGTSGVYNEQFF. CDR3 coding DNA: TGTGCCAGCAGCCCCACTCCAGGCACTAGCGGGGTCTACAATGAGCAGTTCTTC.

This sequence joins TRBV5-6 and TRBJ2-7; 7 positions agree with TRBD2. CDR3 size: 16 residues. J was trimmed by 2 bases and V by 0 bases; bases with no gene match: 8. Germline V CDR1 and CDR2: SGHDT, YYEEEE. This chain's CDR3 is CASSLAWGGTPYEQYF. The CDR3 coding sequence is TGTGCCAGCAGCTTGGCTTGGGGAGGGACCCCCTACGAGCAGTACTTC.

Only a few counts were recorded for this clonotype. This chain joins TRBV20-1 and TRBJ2-1; 8 bases align to TRBD2. This CDR3 contains 14 residues. V trimming: 1 base; J trimming: 9 bases; junction bases outside the gene matches: 8. Per germline, CDR1 DFQATT and CDR2 SNEGSKA (reference sequence). CDR3 sequence reads: CSARGLAGYGEQFF. The DNA of the CDR3 is TGCAGTGCTAGAGGGCTAGCGGGTTACGGTGAGCAGTTCTTC.

V usage is TRBV28 and J usage is TRBJ1-1; D unclear. Germline assignment: CDR1 MDHEN and CDR2 SYDVKM. Trimming left V 2 bases short and J 5 bases short, with 9 bases between. The CDR3 spans 13 residues. The CDR3 region is CASSLRESTEAFF. The CDR3 nucleotides are TGTGCCAGCAGTTTAAGGGAGAGTACTGAAGCTTTCTTT.

J is TRBJ2-5 and V is TRBV20-1; 13 nucleotides line up with TRBD2. The CDR3 sequence is 15 residues long. CDR1 is DFQATT and CDR2 is SNEGSKA in the germline V gene (reference sequence). Trimming removed 5 bases from V and 7 bases from J; junction bases left unmatched: 10. CDR3 bases: TGCAGTGCTCCTTGGACTAGCGGGAGCCCAGTGACCCAGTACTTC. This encodes CSAPWTSGSPVTQYF.

The sample holds many counts of this clonotype. The rearrangement uses TRBV5-1 and TRBJ2-1; D gene unclear. Trimming left V 0 bases short and J 6 bases short, with 4 bases between. Germline CDR1 SGHRS, CDR2 YFSETQ. The CDR3 spans 12 residues. The CDR3 is CASSLAPNEQFF. The CDR3 DNA is TGCGCCAGCAGCTTGGCGCCCAATGAGCAGTTCTTC.

V and J are TRBV29-1 and TRBJ2-3; D unclear. The CDR3 has 10 residues. The V gene lost 7 bases and the J gene lost 11 bases, with 13 bases spanning the gap. Germline V gene data show CDR1 as SQVTM and CDR2 as ANQGSEA. This chain's CDR3 is CSATDPQQYF. The CDR3 DNA reads TGCAGCGCTACGGACCCCCAGCAGTATTTT.

The chain carries TRBV29-1 and TRBJ2-3; D gene ambiguous. Looked up from germline, CDR1 is SQVTM and CDR2 is ANQGSEA. V was shortened by 6 bases and J by 0 bases, with 19 bases between the two germline ends. The CDR3 totals 16 residues. The CDR3 DNA reads TGCAGCGTCGCAGGAGCCAAACTGCTCAGCACAGATACGCAGTATTTT. It is translated as CSVAGAKLLSTDTQYF.

Only a few counts were recorded for this clonotype. V is TRBV5-6 and J is TRBJ2-7; tentatively, D is TRBD1 (6 bases). Per the germline V gene, CDR1 is SGHDT and CDR2 is YYEEEE. V was cut by 2 bases and J by 0 bases, with 12 bases left in between. The CDR3 covers 15 residues. This CDR3 reads CASSLGGPSSYEQYF. CDR3 nucleotides: TGTGCCAGCAGCTTAGGGGGACCCAGCTCCTACGAGCAGTACTTC.

This chain connects TRBV4-1 to TRBJ2-5; 11 bases agree with TRBD2. The V and J ends lost 3 bases and 0 bases, in that order; junction bases with no gene match: 12. This CDR3 comprises 19 residues. In germline, CDR1 is MGHRA, CDR2 YSYEKL. The CDR3 DNA is TGCGCCAGCAGCCAGTATATAGCGGGAGGGTGGGGGTACCAAGAGACCCAGTACTTC. Translation gives CASSQYIAGGWGYQETQYF.

The CDR3 region is CASSPGLYKGEKLFF. The CDR3 bases are TGCGCCAGCAGCCCGGGACTCTATAAGGGTGAAAAACTGTTTTTT. This chain links TRBV5-1 with TRBJ1-4; weak D call: TRBD1 (5 bases). There are 15 residues in the CDR3. Germline lookup yields CDR1 SGHRS and CDR2 YFSETQ. Trimming removed 4 bases at V and 7 bases at J, with 17 bases between.

This clonotype was found a few times. The chain joins TRBV12-3 or TRBV12-4 to TRBJ2-2; 9 nucleotides align to TRBD1. J lost 7 bases, V lost 5 bases, and 8 bases had no gene match. The CDR3 spans 15 residues. The CDR3 sequence is CASSPDRGGVGELFF. The CDR3, as DNA: TGTGCCAGCAGTCCGGACAGGGGAGGGGTCGGGGAGCTGTTTTTT.

This clonotype was counted only a few times. The V and J genes are TRBV27 and TRBJ2-1; 7 nucleotides match TRBD2. Losses at the gene ends were 6 bases for V and 4 bases for J; bases not matched to a gene: 18. CDR1 MNHEY and CDR2 SMNVEV come from the germline V gene (reference sequence). The CDR3 loop spans 18 amino acids. The CDR3 region is CASSNLGDHRDYYNEQFF. CDR3 in DNA: TGTGCCAGCAGCAACCTTGGGGATCACCGGGACTATTACAATGAGCAGTTCTTC.